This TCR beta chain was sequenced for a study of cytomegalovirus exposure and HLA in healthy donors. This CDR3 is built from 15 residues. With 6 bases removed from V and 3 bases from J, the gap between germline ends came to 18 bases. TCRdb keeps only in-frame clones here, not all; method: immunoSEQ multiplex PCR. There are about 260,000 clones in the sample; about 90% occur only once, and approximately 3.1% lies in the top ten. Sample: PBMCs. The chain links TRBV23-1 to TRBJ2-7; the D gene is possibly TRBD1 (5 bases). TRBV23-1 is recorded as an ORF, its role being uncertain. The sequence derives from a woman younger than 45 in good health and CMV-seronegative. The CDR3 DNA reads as TGCGCCAGCAGAAGTCGGGCACCAGGGCGCTACGAGCAGTACTTC. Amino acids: CASRSRAPGRYEQYF.